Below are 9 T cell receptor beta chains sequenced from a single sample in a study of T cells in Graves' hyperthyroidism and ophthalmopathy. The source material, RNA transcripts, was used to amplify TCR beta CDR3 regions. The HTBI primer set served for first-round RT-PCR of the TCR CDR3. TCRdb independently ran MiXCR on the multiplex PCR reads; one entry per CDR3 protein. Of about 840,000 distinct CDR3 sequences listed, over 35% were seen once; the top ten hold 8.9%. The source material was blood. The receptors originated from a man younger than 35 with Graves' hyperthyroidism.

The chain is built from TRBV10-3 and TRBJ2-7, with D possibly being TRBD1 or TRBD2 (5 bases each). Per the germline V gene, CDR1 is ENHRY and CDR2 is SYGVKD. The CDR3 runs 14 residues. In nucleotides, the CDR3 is TGTGTGATAACTGCAGGGACCTATCCTTACGAGCAGTACTTC. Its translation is CVITAGTYPYEQYF.

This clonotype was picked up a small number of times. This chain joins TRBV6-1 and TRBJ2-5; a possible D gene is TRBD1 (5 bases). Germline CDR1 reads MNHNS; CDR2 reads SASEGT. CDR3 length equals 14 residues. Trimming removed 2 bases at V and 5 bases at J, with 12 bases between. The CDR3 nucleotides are TGTGCCAGCAGTGAAAGCCGCACAGGCGAGACCCAGTACTTC. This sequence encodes CASSESRTGETQYF.

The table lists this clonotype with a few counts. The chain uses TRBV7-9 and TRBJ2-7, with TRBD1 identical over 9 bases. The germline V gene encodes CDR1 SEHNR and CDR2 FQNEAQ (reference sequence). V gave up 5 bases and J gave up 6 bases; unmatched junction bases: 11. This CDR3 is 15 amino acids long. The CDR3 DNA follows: TGTGCCAGCAGCCAAGAAGGGGACAGGGTGAGCGAGCAGTACTTC. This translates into CASSQEGDRVSEQYF.

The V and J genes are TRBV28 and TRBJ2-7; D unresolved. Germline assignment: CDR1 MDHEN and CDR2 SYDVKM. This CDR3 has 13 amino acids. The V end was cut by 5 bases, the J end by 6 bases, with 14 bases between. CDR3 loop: CASSPYPYGEQYF. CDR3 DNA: TGTGCCAGCAGTCCATACCCTTACGGCGAGCAGTACTTC.

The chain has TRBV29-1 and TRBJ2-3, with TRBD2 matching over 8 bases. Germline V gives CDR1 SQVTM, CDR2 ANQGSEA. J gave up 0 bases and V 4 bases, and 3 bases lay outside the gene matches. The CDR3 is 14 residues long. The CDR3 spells CSVVPSGSTDTQYF. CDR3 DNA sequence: TGCAGCGTTGTTCCTAGCGGGAGCACAGATACGCAGTATTTT.

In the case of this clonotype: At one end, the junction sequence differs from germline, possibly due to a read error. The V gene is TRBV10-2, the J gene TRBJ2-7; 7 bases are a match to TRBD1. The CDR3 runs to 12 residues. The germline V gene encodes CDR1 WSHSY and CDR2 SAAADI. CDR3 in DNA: TGTGCCACCGGGACAGCGGCCGTCGAGCAGTACTTC. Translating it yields CATGTAAVEQYF.

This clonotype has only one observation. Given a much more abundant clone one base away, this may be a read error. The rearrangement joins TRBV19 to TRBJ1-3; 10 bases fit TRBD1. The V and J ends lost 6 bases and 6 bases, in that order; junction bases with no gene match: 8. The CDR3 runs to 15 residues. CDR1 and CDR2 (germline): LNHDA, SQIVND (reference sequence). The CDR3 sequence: CASRRQGAYENTIYF. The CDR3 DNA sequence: TGTGCCAGTAGGAGACAGGGGGCGTACGAAAACACCATATATTTT.

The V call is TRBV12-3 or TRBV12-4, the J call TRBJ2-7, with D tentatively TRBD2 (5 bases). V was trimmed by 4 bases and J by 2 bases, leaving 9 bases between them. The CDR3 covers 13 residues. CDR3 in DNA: TGTGCCAGCAGTTCCCGGAGGACCTACGAGCAGTACTTC. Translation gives CASSSRRTYEQYF.

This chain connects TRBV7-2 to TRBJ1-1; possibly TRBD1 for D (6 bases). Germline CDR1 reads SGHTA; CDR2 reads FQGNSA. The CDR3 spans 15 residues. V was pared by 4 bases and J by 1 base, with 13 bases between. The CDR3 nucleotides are TGTGCCAGCAGCTGGGGGGGGGGGCCGAACACTGAAGCTTTCTTT. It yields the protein CASSWGGGPNTEAFF.